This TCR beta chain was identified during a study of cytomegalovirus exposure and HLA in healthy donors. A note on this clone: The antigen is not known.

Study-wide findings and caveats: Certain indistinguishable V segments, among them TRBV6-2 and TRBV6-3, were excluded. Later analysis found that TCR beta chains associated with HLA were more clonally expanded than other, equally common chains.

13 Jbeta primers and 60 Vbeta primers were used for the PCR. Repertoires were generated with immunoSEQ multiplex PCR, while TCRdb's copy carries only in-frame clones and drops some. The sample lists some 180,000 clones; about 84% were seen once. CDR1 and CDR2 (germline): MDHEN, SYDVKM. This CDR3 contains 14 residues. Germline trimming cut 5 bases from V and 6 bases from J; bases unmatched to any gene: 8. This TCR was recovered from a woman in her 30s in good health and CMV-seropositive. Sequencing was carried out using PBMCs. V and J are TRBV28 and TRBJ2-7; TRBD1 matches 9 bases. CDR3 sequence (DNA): TGTGCCAGCAGTGTCCCGGGACAGGGAACCGAGCAGTACTTC. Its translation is CASSVPGQGTEQYF.